The 10 T cell receptor beta chains in this list originate from one sample, sequenced in a study of human T cells and chemical hapten exposure. In TCRdb, the RACE reads were re-called with MiXCR into one record per CDR3 protein. This sample has about 120,000 distinct CDR3 sequences, with roughly an eighth found just once. Time point specified: patch test 1, 2 weeks after DPC sensitization. Treatment given: therapeutic diphenylcyclopropenone sensitization with weekly scalp DPC. This material consisted of whole blood, taken in connection with sensitization to the hapten diphenylcyclopropenone (DPC). The receptors here all came from a man between 18 and 35 years old with alopecia areata. Some clones in this sample may be carry-over from other donors' samples.

This clonotype was recorded many times. This chain joins TRBV27 and TRBJ1-2; 7 bases are a match to TRBD1. V was clipped by 4 bases and J by 6 bases; unmatched bases: 5. Germline V lookup: CDR1 MNHEY, CDR2 SMNVEV (reference sequence). The CDR3 has 13 amino acids. This CDR3 reads CASSSTGRNGYTF. CDR3 coding DNA: TGTGCCAGCAGTTCGACAGGGAGGAATGGCTACACCTTC.

The chain combines TRBV29-1 with TRBJ2-3; 10 bases match TRBD2. The V segment lost 3 bases and the J segment 2 bases; nucleotides outside the gene matches: 5. CDR1 is SQVTM, CDR2 ANQGSEA, per germline. This CDR3 region has 15 residues. CDR3 nucleotide sequence: TGCAGCGTTGATGAGCGGGGGGGCCCCACAGATACGCAGTATTTT. It codes for CSVDERGGPTDTQYF.

This sequence joins TRBV28 and TRBJ2-7, with TRBD1 matching 8 bases. The CDR3 spans 16 residues. The germline V gene encodes CDR1 MDHEN and CDR2 SYDVKM. J lost 4 bases, V lost 2 bases, and 10 bases had no gene match. CDR3 loop: CASSLAAGQASYEQYF. The CDR3 DNA is TGTGCCAGCAGTTTAGCCGCGGGACAGGCTAGTTACGAGCAGTACTTC.

V and J are TRBV4-3 and TRBJ2-7, with 7 bases aligning to TRBD1. The CDR3 sequence is 15 residues long. Germline V gene data show CDR1 as LGHNA and CDR2 as YSLEER. J was trimmed by 3 bases and V by 4 bases; bases with no gene match: 9. CDR3 DNA: TGCGCCAGCAGCCGAGGGACAGACGACGGCTACGAGCAGTACTTC. Translating it yields CASSRGTDDGYEQYF.

The rearrangement uses TRBV3-1 and TRBJ2-1; possibly TRBD1 for D (6 bases). Trimming stripped 1 base from V and 8 bases from J, with 9 bases between. Germline CDR1 is LGHDT and CDR2 is YNNKEL (reference sequence). This CDR3 is built from 13 residues. The CDR3 spells CASSQGTEDEQFF. CDR3 coding DNA: TGTGCCAGCAGCCAAGGGACAGAGGATGAGCAGTTCTTC.

This clonotype appeared many times. The genes are TRBV6-2 or TRBV6-3 and TRBJ2-7, with D tentatively TRBD1 (6 bases). The CDR3 contains 13 residues. Looked up from germline, CDR1 is MNHEY and CDR2 is SVGEGT. Trimming removed 2 bases at V and 4 bases at J, with 9 bases between. The CDR3 spells CASSYPGVYEQYF. CDR3 in DNA: TGTGCCAGCAGTTACCCAGGGGTGTACGAGCAGTACTTC.

At least ten counts were recorded for this clonotype. The rearrangement uses TRBV6-2 or TRBV6-3 and TRBJ2-5, with TRBD1 matching over 7 bases. CDR3 length: 14 residues. CDR1 MNHEY and CDR2 SVGEGT come from the germline V gene. The junction had 5 bases not matched to a gene; V was cut back by 7 bases and J by 0 bases. The CDR3, as DNA: TGTGCCAGCACGGACAGGACCTACCAAGAGACCCAGTACTTC. This gives the protein CASTDRTYQETQYF.

This clonotype turned up a few times. The chain recombines TRBV12-5 with TRBJ2-1, with D possibly being TRBD2 (5 bases). Germline V gene sequence: CDR1 LGHNT, CDR2 FRNRAP. This CDR3 contains 16 residues. V lost 0 bases and J 6 bases, leaving 15 bases between the germline ends. This CDR3 reads CASGLVRAGVGNEQFF. Written as DNA, the CDR3 is TGTGCTAGTGGTTTGGTACGAGCCGGGGTCGGCAATGAGCAGTTCTTC.

The genes are TRBV5-1 and TRBJ1-2, with D possibly being TRBD1 (5 bases). CDR3 size: 16 residues. Trimming cost V 0 bases and J 3 bases, with 15 bases left between them. Germline V lookup: CDR1 SGHRS, CDR2 YFSETQ. The CDR3 DNA reads as TGCGCCAGCAGCTTGGAGGTGCCCGACAGTTACTATGGCTACACCTTC. Translation: CASSLEVPDSYYGYTF.

This clonotype was observed a few times. This rearrangement joins TRBV20-1 to TRBJ2-3; 13 bases map to TRBD2. V lost 0 bases and J lost 7; bases outside the gene matches: 4. CDR1 and CDR2 from the germline V gene are DFQATT and SNEGSKA (reference sequence). The CDR3 consists of 15 residues. In nucleotides, the CDR3 is TGCAGTGCTAGAGATACTAGCGGGGGGGGCTATACGCAGTATTTT. This gives the protein CSARDTSGGGYTQYF.